This T cell receptor beta chain was captured by sequencing in a study of T cell repertoires in cytomegalovirus infection. Study as a whole: In public TCR beta signatures, there were indications of both CMV infection and matching HLA type.

The CDR3 extends over 13 amino acids. The germline V gene encodes CDR1 SGHRS and CDR2 YFSETQ. Trimming left V 4 bases short and J 6 bases short, with 12 bases between. TCRdb fed the reads into MiXCR, producing one record per CDR3 protein. The table shows approximately 300,000 distinct CDR3 sequences, with 25% occurring only once. Turning to this clonotype: Its antigen is not known.

The material was cultured PBMCs, obtained from culture after CMV antigen stimulation. The rearrangement links TRBV5-1 to TRBJ2-3; D remains unclear. The source is a human donor in good health (CMV status not recorded). Some clones in this sample may be carry-over from other donors' samples. This CDR3 reads CASSLTTWDTQYF. Here the CDR3 DNA reads TGCGCCAGCAGCCTAACGACTTGGGATACGCAGTATTTT. Based on the CDR3 plus reference TRBV5-1 and TRBJ2-3, the full variable domain is KAGVTQTPRYLIKTRGQQVTLSCSPISGHRSVSWYQQTPGQGLQFLFEYFSETQRNKGNFPGRFSGRQFSNSRSEMNVSTLELGDSALYLCASSLTTWDTQYFGPGTRLTVL.